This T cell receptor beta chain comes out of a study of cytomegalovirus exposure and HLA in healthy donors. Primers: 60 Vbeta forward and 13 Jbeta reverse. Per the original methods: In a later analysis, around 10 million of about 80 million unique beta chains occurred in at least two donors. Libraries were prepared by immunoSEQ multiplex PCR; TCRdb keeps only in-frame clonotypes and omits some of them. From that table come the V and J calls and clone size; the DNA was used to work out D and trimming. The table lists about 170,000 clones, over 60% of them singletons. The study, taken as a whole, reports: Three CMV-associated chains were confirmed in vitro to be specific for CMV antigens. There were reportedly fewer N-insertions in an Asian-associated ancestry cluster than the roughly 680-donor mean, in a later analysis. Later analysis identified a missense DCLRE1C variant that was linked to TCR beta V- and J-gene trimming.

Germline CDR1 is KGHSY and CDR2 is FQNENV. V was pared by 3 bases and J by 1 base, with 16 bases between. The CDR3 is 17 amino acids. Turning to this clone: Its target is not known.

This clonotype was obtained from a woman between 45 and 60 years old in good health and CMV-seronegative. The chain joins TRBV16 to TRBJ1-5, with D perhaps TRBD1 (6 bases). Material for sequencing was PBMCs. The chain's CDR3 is CASSHKRDKLSNQPQHF. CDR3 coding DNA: TGTGCCAGCAGCCACAAACGGGACAAGTTGAGCAATCAGCCCCAGCATTTT.